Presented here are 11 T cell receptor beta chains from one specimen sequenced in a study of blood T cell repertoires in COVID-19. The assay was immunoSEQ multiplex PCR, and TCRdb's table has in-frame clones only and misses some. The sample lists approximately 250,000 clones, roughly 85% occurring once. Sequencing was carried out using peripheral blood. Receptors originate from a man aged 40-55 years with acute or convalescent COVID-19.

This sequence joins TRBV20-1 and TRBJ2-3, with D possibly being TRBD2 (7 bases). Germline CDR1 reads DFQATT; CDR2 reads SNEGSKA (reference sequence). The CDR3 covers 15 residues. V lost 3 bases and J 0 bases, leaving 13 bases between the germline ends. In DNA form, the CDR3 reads TGCAGTGCTAGTTTGCGGGGGCCGAGCACAGATACGCAGTATTTT. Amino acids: CSASLRGPSTDTQYF.

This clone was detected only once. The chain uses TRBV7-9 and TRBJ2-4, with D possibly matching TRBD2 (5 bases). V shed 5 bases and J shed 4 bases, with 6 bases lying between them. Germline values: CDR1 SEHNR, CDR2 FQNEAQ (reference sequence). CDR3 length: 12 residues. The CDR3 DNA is TGTGCCAGCAGCGAGGGAAAAAACATTCAGTACTTC. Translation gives CASSEGKNIQYF. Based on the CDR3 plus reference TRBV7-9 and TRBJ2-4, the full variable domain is DTGVSQNPRHKITKRGQNVTFRCDPISEHNRLYWYRQTLGQGPEFLTYFQNEAQLEKSRLLSDRFSAERPKGSFSTLEIQRTEQGDSAMYLCASSEGKNIQYFGAGTRLSVL.

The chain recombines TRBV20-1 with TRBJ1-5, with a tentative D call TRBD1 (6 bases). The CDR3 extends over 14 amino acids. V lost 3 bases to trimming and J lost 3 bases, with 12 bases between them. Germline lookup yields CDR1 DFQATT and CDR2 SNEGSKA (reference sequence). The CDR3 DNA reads TGCAGTGCTAGTACGGGGGGGCACAATCAGCCCCAGCATTTT. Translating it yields CSASTGGHNQPQHF.

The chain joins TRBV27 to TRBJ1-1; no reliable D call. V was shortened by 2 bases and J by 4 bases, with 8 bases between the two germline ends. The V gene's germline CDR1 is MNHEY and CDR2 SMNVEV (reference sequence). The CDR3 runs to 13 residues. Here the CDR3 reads CASSLRWSTEAFF. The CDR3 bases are TGTGCCAGCAGTTTACGGTGGAGCACTGAAGCTTTCTTT.

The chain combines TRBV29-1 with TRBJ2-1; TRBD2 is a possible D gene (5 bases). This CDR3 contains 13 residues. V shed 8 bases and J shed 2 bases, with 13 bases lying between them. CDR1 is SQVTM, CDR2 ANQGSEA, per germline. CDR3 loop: CSCSGLTYNEQFF. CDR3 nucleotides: TGCAGCTGCTCTGGACTTACCTACAATGAGCAGTTCTTC.

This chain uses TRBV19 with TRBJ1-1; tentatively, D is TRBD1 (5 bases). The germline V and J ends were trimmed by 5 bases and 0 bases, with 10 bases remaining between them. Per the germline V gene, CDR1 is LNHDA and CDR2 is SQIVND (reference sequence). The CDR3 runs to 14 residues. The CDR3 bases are TGTGCCAGTAGTGCGACAGTGATGAACACTGAAGCTTTCTTT. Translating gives CASSATVMNTEAFF.

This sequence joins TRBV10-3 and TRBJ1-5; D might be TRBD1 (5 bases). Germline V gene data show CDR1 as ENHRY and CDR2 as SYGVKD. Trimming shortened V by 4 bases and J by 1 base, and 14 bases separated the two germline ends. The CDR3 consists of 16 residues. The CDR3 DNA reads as TGTGCCATCAGTGCGGTGGGGCAGGAGAGCAATCAGCCCCAGCATTTT. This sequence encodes CAISAVGQESNQPQHF.

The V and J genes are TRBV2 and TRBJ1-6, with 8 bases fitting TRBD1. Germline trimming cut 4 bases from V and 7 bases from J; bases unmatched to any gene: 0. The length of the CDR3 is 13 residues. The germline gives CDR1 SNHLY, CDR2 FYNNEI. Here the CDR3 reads CASSGQGNSPLHF. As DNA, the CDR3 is TGTGCCAGCAGTGGACAGGGGAATTCACCCCTCCACTTT.

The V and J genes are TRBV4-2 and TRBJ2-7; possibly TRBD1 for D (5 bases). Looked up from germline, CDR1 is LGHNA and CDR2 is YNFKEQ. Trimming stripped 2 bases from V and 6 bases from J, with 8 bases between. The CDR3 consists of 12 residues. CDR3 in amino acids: CASSQQGPEQYF. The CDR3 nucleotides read TGTGCCAGCAGCCAACAGGGCCCCGAGCAGTACTTC.

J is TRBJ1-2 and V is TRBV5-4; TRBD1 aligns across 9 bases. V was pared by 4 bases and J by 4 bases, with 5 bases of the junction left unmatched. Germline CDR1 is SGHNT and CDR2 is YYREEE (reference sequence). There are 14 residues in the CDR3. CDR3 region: CASSELQGAYGYTF. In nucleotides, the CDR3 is TGTGCCAGCAGCGAGTTACAGGGGGCCTATGGCTACACCTTC.

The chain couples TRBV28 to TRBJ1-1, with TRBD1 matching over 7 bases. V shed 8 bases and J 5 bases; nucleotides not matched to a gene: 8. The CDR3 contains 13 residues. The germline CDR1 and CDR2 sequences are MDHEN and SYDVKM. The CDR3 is CASGLRGVTEAFF. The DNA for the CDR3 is TGTGCCAGCGGCCTCAGGGGGGTGACTGAAGCTTTCTTT.